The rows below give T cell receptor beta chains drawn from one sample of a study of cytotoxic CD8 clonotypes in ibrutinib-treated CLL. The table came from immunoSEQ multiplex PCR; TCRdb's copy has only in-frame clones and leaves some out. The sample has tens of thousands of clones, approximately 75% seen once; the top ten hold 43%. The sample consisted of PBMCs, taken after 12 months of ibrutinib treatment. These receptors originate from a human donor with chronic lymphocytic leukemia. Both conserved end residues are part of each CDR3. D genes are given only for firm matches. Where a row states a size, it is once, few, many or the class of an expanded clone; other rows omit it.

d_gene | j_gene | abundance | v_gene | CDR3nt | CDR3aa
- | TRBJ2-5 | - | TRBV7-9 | TGTGCCAGCAGCACCCCACCTAACTCAGAGACCCAGTACTTC | CASSTPPNSETQYF
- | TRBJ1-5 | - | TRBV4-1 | TGCGCCAGCAGCCAACTGGGAACCAATCAGCCCCAGCATTTT | CASSQLGTNQPQHF
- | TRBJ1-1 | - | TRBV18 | TGTGCCAGCTCGAACACAGGGAGGTTAGGCACTGAAGCTTTCTTT | CASSNTGRLGTEAFF
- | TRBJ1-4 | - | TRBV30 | TGTGCCTGGAGCCTTGCGGGATTGTCGAATGAAAAACTGTTTTTT | CAWSLAGLSNEKLFF
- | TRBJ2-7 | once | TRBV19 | TGTGCCAGTAGTATTGGGAGTCTACCGAACTACGAGCAGTACTTC | CASSIGSLPNYEQYF
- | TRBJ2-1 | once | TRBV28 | TGTGCCAGCAGTTTATTAGCAGGGAGCTCCTACAATGAGCAGTTCTTC | CASSLLAGSSYNEQFF
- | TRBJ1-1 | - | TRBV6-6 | TGTGCCAGCAGTTACCTGAGGGGGGACACTGAAGCTTTCTTT | CASSYLRGDTEAFF
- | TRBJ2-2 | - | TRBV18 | TGTGCCAGCTCACCACGGGGGGCCAATTCGAACACCGGGGAGCTGTTTTTT | CASSPRGANSNTGELFF
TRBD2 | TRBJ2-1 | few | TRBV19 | TGTGCCAGTAGTCCTCGTGGGACTAGCAGAAATGAGCAGTTCTTC | CASSPRGTSRNEQFF
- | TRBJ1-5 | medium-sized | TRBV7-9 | TGTGCCAGCAGCTTAGGAACCCAGCCCCAGCATTTT | CASSLGTQPQHF
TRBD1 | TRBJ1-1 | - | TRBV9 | TGTGCCAGCAGCGTGGGGACAGGGGCGGCCACTGAAGCTTTCTTT | CASSVGTGAATEAFF
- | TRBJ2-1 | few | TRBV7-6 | TGTGCCAGCAGCCTTAGGGACCACACTTCCTACAATGAGCAGTTCTTC | CASSLRDHTSYNEQFF
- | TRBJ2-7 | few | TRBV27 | TGTGCCAGCAGTTTGACTAGTTCCTACGAGCAGTACTTC | CASSLTSSYEQYF
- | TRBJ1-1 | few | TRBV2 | TGTGCCAGCATTACCCCGGGACTTAACACTGAAGCTTTCTTT | CASITPGLNTEAFF
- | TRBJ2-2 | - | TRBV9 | TGTGCCAGCAGCCTGGGGGTGATCGGGGAGCTGTTTTTT | CASSLGVIGELFF
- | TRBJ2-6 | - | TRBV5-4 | TGTGCCAGCAGCTCAGACTCTGGGGCCAACGTCCTGACTTTC | CASSSDSGANVLTF
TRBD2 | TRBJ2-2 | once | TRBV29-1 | TGCAGCGGAGGACTAGCGAGGGACACCGGGGAGCTGTTTTTT | CSGGLARDTGELFF
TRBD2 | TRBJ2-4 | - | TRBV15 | TGTGCCACCAGCAGAGATTCGGGAGCGGGAGGTGAGGTCATTCAGTACTTC | CATSRDSGAGGEVIQYF
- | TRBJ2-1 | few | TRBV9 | TGTGCCAGCAGCGTAGGGCCAAAGTACCCCTCAAATGAGCAGTTCTTC | CASSVGPKYPSNEQFF
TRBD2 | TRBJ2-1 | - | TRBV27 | TGTGCCAGCAGTGCAGCGGGACCTAGCAATGAGCAGTTCTTC | CASSAAGPSNEQFF
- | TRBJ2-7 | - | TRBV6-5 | TGTGCCAGCAGTTACTCAGGGCTAGCGTTCTCCTACGAGCAGTACTTC | CASSYSGLAFSYEQYF
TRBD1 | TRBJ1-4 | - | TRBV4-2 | TGTGCCAGCAGCCATCAACTGGGTCCAGGGGGCTATGAAAAACTGTTTTTT | CASSHQLGPGGYEKLFF
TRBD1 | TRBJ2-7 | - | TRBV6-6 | TGTGCCAGCAAGTCGACAGGGAAACACGAGCAGTACTTC | CASKSTGKHEQYF
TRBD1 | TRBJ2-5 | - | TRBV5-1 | TGCGCCAGCAGCCACCGACAGGGTAGGGAAGAGACCCAGTACTTC | CASSHRQGREETQYF
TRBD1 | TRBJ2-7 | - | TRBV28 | TGTGCCAGCAGTTATCCTCTACGGACAGGCGGGCACTACGAGCAGTACTTC | CASSYPLRTGGHYEQYF
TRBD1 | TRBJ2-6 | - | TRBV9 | TGTGCCAGCAGCGTAGCTATCCGGACAGGGGGAAAAGACTACTCTGGGGCCAACGTCCTGACTTTC | CASSVAIRTGGKDYSGANVLTF
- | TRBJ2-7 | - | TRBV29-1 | TGCAGCGTCGGCTCGGGACTCTACGAGCAGTACTTC | CSVGSGLYEQYF
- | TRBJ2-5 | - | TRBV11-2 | TGTGCCAGCAGCTTAGCGGGGACAACCGAGACCCAGTACTTC | CASSLAGTTETQYF
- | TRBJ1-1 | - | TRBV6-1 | TGTGCCAGCAGTGAAAAGTCAAAGCTATGGAACACTGAAGCTTTCTTT | CASSEKSKLWNTEAFF
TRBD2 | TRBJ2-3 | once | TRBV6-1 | TGTGCCAGCAGTGGCCCCGGCGGGAGGGTGACAGATACGCAGTATTTT | CASSGPGGRVTDTQYF
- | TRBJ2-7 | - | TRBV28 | TGTGCCAGCAACCCGCTCGCACGTCGGTCCTACGAGCAGTACTTC | CASNPLARRSYEQYF
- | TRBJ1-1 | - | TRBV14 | TGTGCCAGCAGCCAACTGCCGGCGGGCACTGAAGCTTTCTTT | CASSQLPAGTEAFF
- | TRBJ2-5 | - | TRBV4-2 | TGTGCCAGCAGCCAATCTACAGGAGGCCAAGAGACCCAGTACTTC | CASSQSTGGQETQYF
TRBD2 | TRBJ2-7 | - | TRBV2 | TGTGCCAGCAGAGATAGCGGGTACTCCTACGAGCAGTACTTC | CASRDSGYSYEQYF